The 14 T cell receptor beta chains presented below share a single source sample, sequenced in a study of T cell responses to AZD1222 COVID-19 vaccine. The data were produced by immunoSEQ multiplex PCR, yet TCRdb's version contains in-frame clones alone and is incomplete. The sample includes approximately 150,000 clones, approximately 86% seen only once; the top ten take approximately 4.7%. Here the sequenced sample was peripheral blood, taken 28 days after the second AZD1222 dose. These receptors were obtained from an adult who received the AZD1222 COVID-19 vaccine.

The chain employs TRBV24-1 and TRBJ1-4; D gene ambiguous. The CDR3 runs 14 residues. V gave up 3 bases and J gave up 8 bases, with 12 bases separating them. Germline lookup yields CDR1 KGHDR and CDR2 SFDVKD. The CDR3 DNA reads TGTGCCACCAGTGATCCCGCCTACGAGGAAAAACTGTTTTTT. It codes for CATSDPAYEEKLFF.

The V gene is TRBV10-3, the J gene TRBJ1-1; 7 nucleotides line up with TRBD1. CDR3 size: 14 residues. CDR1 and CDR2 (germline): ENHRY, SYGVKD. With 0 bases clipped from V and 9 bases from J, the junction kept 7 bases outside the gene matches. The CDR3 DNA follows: TGTGCCATCAGTGAGTCGGGACAGCAAGATAAAGCTTTCTTT. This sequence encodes CAISESGQQDKAFF.

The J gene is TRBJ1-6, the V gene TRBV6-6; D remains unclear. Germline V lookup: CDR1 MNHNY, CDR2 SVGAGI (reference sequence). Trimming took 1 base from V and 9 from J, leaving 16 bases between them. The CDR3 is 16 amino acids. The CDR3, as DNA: TGTGCCAGCAGTTACTTGGCAGGTAGTGCAAGTTCACCCCTCCACTTT. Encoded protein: CASSYLAGSASSPLHF.

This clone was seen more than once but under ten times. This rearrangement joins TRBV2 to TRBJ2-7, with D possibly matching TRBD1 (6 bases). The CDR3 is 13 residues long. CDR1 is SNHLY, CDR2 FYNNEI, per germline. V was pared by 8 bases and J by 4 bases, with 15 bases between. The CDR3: CASQAGAVYEQYF. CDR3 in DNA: TGTGCCAGCCAGGCAGGGGCGGTTTACGAGCAGTACTTC.

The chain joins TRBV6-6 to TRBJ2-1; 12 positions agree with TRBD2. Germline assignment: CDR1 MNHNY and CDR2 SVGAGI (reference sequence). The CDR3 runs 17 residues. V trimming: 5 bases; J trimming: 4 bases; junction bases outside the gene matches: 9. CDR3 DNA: TGTGCCAGCAGTCTGACTAGCGGGGGTCTAAGGTACAATGAGCAGTTCTTC. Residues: CASSLTSGGLRYNEQFF.

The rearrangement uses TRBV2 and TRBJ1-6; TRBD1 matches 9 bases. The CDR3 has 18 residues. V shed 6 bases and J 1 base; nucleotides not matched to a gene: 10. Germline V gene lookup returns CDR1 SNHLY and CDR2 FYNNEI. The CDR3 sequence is CASRRGTGSQSYNSPLHF. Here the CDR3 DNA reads TGTGCCAGCAGGCGCGGGACAGGGAGTCAATCCTATAATTCACCCCTCCACTTT.

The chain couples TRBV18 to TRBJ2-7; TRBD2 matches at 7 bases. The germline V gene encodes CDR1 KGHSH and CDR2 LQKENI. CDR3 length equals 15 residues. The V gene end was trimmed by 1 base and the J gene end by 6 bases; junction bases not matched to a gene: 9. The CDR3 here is CASSPRREGLSEQYF. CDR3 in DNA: TGTGCCAGCTCACCACGGAGGGAGGGGTTATCCGAGCAGTACTTC.

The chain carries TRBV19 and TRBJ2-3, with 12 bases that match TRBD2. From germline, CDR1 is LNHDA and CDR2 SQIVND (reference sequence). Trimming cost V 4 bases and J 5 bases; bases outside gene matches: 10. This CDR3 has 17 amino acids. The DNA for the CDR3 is TGTGCCAGTAGTACTCCGACTAGCGGGGGTTTTTTAGATACGCAGTATTTT. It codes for CASSTPTSGGFLDTQYF.

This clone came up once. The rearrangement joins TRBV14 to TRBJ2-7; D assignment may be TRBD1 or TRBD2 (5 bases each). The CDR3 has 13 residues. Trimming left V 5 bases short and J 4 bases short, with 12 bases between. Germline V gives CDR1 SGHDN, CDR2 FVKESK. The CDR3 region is CASSGTFSYEQYF. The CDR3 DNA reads TGTGCCAGCAGCGGGACCTTCTCTTACGAGCAGTACTTC.

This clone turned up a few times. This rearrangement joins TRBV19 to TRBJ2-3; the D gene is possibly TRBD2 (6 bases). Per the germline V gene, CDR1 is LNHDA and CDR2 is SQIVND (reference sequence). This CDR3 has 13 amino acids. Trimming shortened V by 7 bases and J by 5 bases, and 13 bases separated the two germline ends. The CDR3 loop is CASTPDYEDTQYF. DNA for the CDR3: TGTGCCAGTACCCCGGACTATGAAGATACGCAGTATTTT.

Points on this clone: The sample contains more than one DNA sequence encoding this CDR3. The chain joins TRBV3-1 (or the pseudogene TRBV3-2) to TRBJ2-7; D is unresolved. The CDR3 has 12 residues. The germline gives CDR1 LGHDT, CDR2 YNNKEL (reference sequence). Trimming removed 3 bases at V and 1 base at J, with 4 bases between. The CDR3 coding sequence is TGTGCCAGCAGCCAGGGTTCCTACGAGCAGTACTTC. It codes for CASSQGSYEQYF.

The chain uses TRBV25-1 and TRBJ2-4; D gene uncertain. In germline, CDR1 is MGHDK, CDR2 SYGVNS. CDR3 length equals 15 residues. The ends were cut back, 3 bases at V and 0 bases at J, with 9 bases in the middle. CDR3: CASSEPSLAKNIQYF. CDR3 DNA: TGTGCCAGCAGTGAGCCAAGCCTAGCCAAAAACATTCAGTACTTC.

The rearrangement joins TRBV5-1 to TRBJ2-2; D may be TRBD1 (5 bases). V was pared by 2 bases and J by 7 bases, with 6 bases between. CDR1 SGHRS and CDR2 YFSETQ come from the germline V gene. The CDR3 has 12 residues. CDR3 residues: CASSLGDGELFF. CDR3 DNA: TGCGCCAGCAGCTTAGGGGACGGGGAGCTGTTTTTT.

CDR3: CASSPPGEETQYF. CDR3 coding DNA: TGTGCCAGCTCACCACCGGGGGAAGAGACCCAGTACTTC. The rearrangement uses TRBV18 and TRBJ2-5; D assignment may be TRBD1 or TRBD2 (5 bases each). The CDR3 runs 13 residues. Per germline, CDR1 KGHSH and CDR2 LQKENI. V shed 0 bases and J shed 3 bases, with 5 bases lying between them.